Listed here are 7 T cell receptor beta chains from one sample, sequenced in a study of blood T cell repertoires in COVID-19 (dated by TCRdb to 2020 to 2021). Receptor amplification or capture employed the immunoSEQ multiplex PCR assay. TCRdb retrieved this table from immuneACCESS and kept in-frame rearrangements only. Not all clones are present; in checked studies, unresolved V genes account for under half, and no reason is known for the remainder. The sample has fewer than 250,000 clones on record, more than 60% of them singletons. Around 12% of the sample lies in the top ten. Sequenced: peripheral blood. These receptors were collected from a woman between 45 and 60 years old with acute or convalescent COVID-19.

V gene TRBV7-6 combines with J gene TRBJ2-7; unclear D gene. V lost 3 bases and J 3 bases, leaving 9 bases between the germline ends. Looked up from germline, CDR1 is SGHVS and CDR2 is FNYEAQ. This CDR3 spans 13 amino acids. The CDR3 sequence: CASSFGEHYEQYF. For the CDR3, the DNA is TGTGCCAGCAGCTTCGGAGAGCACTACGAGCAGTACTTC.

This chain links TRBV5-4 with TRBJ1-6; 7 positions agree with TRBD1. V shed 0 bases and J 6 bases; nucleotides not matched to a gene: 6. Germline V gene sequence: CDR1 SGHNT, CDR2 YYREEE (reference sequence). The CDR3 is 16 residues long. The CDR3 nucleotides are TGTGCCAGCAGCTTGGGGGGGACAGACTTTAATTCACCCCTCCACTTT. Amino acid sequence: CASSLGGTDFNSPLHF.

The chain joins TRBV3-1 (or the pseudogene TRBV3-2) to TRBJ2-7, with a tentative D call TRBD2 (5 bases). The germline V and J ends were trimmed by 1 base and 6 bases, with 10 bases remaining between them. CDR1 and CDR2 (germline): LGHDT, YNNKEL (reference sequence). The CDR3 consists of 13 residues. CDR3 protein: CASSQGEGSEQYF. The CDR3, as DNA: TGTGCCAGCAGCCAAGGTGAGGGCAGCGAGCAGTACTTC.

The CDR3 DNA follows: TGTGCCAGCATAACCCCCGGGGGGGTGCTCTATGGCTACACCTTC. It specifies CASITPGGVLYGYTF. The chain joins TRBV7-2 to TRBJ1-2, with a tentative D call TRBD1 (5 bases). V was cut by 7 bases and J by 4 bases, with 19 bases left in between. Germline values: CDR1 SGHTA, CDR2 FQGNSA. CDR3 length equals 15 residues.

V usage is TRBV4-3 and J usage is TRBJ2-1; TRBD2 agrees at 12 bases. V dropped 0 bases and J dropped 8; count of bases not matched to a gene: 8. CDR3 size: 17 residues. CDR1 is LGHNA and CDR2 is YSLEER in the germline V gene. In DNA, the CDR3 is TGCGCCAGCAGCCAAGAAAAGGCTAGCGGGAGGGCCGATGAGCAGTTCTTC. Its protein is CASSQEKASGRADEQFF.

CDR3 DNA sequence: TGTGCCAGCACTTTAGGCGGGGGATCTAACTATGGCTACACCTTC. Protein sequence: CASTLGGGSNYGYTF. The gene calls are TRBV6-5 and TRBJ1-2; D perhaps matches TRBD1 (5 bases). The CDR3 loop spans 15 amino acids. Germline V gives CDR1 MNHEY, CDR2 SVGAGI. Trimming pared 7 bases from V and 0 bases from J, leaving 15 bases between.

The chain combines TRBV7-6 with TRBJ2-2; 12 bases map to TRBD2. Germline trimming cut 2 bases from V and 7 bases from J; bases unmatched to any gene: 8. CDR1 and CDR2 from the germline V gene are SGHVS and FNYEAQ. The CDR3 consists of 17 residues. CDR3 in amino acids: CASSLNRGLAGFGELFF. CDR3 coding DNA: TGTGCCAGCAGCTTAAATAGGGGACTAGCGGGCTTCGGGGAGCTGTTTTTT.